The clone carrying this T cell receptor beta chain was observed a few times. This CDR3 comprises 13 residues. Trimming cost V 3 bases and J 2 bases, with 7 bases left between them. Germline V gene lookup returns CDR1 SGHDT and CDR2 YYEEEE. TCRdb reanalysed the RT-PCR reads using MiXCR and keeps one entry per CDR3 protein. The top ten clones hold just over 3.5% of a sample with hundreds of thousands of distinct CDR3 sequences, 13% to 15% of them seen once. The sequence was collected from a female donor in good health, serving as a healthy control. Sequenced sample: memory CD4+ T cells from blood. The chain employs TRBV5-6 and TRBJ2-3; D is tentatively TRBD1 or TRBD2 (5 bases each). CDR3 sequence: CASSWGFTDTQYF. Written as DNA, the CDR3 is TGTGCCAGCAGCTGGGGGTTCACAGATACGCAGTATTTT.